The clone carrying this T cell receptor (beta chain) was recorded a few times. TCRdb re-derived calls from the 5' RACE reads in MiXCR, one entry per CDR3 protein. The table shows roughly 180,000 distinct CDR3 sequences, with around 13% occurring only once. The data stem from a study of CD8 T cells in ankylosing spondylitis. Germline V gives CDR1 LGHDT, CDR2 YNNKEL (reference sequence). With 1 base removed from V and 5 bases from J, the gap between germline ends came to 23 bases. The CDR3 has 18 amino acids. The gene calls are TRBV3-1 and TRBJ2-5; TRBD2 might be the D (5 bases). Sequencing used blood, either unsorted or a sorted T cell fraction (not recorded which). This TCR was sampled from a male donor with ankylosing spondylitis or in good health (not recorded which). The CDR3 bases are TGTGCCAGCAGCCAAGGGACTCTAAGCGGTGCGGATCGGGAGACCCAGTACTTC. Translating gives CASSQGTLSGADRETQYF.